This T cell receptor beta chain comes out of a study of cytomegalovirus exposure and HLA in healthy donors. CDR3 length: 15 amino acids. Unmatched junction bases numbered 10, after V lost 4 bases and J lost 5 bases. Per the germline V gene, CDR1 is SGHRS and CDR2 is YFSETQ. Notes on the study in general: Highly shared variants forming one cluster were likely a sequencing artifact. TCR beta V- and J-gene trimming was later associated with a missense DCLRE1C variant. The presence/absence work took it that sequencing depth was about the same across donors.

For this clone: Its antigen remains unidentified.

Vbeta (60) and Jbeta (13) primers were used in the PCR. Some clones are missing from TCRdb's copy, which holds only in-frame ones; the method was immunoSEQ multiplex PCR. Here the sample table reports 35,000 to 45,000 clones. This clonotype was sampled from a man between 35 and 55 years old in good health and CMV-seropositive. Material: PBMCs. The chain joins TRBV5-1 to TRBJ1-2; 8 bases line up with TRBD1. CDR3 region: CASSPGQGETYGYTF. CDR3 bases: TGCGCCAGCAGCCCCGGACAGGGAGAGACTTATGGCTACACCTTC. Together with reference TRBV5-1 and TRBJ1-2, the CDR3 gives the full variable domain: KAGVTQTPRYLIKTRGQQVTLSCSPISGHRSVSWYQQTPGQGLQFLFEYFSETQRNKGNFPGRFSGRQFSNSRSEMNVSTLELGDSALYLCASSPGQGETYGYTFGSGTRLTVV.